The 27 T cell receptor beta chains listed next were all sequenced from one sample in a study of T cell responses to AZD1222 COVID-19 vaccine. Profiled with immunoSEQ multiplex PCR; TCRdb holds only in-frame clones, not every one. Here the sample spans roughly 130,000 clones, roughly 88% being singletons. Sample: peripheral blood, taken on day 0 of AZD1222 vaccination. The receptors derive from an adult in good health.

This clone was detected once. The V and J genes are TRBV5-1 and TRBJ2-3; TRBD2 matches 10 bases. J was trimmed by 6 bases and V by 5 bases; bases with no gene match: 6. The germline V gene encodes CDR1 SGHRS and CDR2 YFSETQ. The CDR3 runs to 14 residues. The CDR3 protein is CASSDSGGADTQYF. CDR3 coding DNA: TGCGCCAGCAGTGACAGCGGGGGGGCGGATACGCAGTATTTT. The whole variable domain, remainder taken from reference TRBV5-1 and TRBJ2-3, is KAGVTQTPRYLIKTRGQQVTLSCSPISGHRSVSWYQQTPGQGLQFLFEYFSETQRNKGNFPGRFSGRQFSNSRSEMNVSTLELGDSALYLCASSDSGGADTQYFGPGTRLTVL.

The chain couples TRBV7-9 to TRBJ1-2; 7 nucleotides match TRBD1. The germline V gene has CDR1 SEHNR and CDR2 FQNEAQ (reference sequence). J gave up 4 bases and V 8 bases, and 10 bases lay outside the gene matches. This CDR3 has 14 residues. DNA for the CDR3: TGTGCCAGCTTCGTAGGGGGCGACCTCTATGGCTACACCTTC. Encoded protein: CASFVGGDLYGYTF. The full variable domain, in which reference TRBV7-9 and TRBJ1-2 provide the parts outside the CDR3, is DTGVSQNPRHKITKRGQNVTFRCDPISEHNRLYWYRQTLGQGPEFLTYFQNEAQLEKSRLLSDRFSAERPKGSFSTLEIQRTEQGDSAMYLCASFVGGDLYGYTFGSGTRLTVV.

The CDR3 DNA is TGTGCCATCAGGGGGGCCAGCGGAGCCCTCAATGAGCAGTTCTTC. Amino acids: CAIRGASGALNEQFF. V and J are TRBV6-5 and TRBJ2-1; D is perhaps TRBD1 (7 bases). CDR1 is MNHEY, CDR2 SVGAGI, per germline. CDR3 length equals 15 residues. The V end lost 10 bases, the J end lost 6 bases, and 22 bases lay between the germline ends.

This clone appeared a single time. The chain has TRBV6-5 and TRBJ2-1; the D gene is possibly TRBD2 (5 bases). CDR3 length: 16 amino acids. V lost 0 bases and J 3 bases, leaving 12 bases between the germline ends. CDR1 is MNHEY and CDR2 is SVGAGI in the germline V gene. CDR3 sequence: CASSYSMRGSYNEQFF. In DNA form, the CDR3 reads TGTGCCAGCAGTTACTCGATGCGAGGGAGCTACAATGAGCAGTTCTTC.

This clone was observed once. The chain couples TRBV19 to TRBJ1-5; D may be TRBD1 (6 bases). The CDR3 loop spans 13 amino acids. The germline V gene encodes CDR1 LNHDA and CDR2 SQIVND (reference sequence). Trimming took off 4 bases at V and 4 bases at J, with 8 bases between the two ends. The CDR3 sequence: CASSKGQNQPQHF. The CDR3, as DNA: TGTGCCAGTAGTAAGGGACAAAATCAGCCCCAGCATTTT.

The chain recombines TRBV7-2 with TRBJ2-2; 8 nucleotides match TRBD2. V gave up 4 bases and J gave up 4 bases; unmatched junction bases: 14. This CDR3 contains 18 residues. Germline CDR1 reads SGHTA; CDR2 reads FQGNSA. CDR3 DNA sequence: TGTGCCAGCAGCTGGGGGATGGCTAGCGGGTCAACCACCGGGGAGCTGTTTTTT. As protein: CASSWGMASGSTTGELFF. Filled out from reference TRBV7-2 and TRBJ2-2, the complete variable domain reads GAGVSQSPSNKVTEKGKDVELRCDPISGHTALYWYRQSLGQGLEFLIYFQGNSAPDKSGLPSDRFSAERTGGSVSTLTIQRTQQEDSAVYLCASSWGMASGSTTGELFFGEGSRLTVL.

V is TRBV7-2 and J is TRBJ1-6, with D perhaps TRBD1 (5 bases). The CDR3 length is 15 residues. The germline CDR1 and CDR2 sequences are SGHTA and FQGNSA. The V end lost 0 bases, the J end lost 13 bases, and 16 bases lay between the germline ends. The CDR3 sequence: CASSLALGPGAPLHF. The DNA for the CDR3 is TGTGCCAGCAGCTTAGCGCTAGGACCCGGGGCGCCCCTCCACTTT.

The CDR3 DNA sequence: TGTGCCAGCAGCCAAGATAGTAGGGGGTACTATGGCTACACCTTC. Its translation: CASSQDSRGYYGYTF. This chain connects TRBV4-2 to TRBJ1-2, with TRBD1 as a possible D gene (6 bases). V dropped 0 bases and J dropped 3 bases, with 11 bases sitting between them. This CDR3 is 15 amino acids long. CDR1 is LGHNA and CDR2 is YNFKEQ in the germline V gene.

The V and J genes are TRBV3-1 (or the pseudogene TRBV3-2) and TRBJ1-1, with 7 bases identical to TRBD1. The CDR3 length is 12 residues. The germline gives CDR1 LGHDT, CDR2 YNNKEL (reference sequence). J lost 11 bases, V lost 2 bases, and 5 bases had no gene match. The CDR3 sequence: CASSQRQGIAFF. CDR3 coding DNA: TGTGCCAGCAGCCAAAGACAGGGTATCGCTTTCTTT.

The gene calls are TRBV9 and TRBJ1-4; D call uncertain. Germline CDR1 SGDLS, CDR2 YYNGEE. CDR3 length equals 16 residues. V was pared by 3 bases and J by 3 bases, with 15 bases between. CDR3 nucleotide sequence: TGTGCCAGCAGCGCCATCGCGGGGTTGGCTAATGAAAAACTGTTTTTT. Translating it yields CASSAIAGLANEKLFF.

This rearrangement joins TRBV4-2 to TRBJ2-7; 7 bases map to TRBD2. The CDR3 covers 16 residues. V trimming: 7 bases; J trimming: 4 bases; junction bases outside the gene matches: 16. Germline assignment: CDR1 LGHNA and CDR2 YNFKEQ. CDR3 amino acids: CASTHREGTPRYEQYF. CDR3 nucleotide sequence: TGTGCCAGCACCCATAGGGAGGGGACTCCGAGATACGAGCAGTACTTC.

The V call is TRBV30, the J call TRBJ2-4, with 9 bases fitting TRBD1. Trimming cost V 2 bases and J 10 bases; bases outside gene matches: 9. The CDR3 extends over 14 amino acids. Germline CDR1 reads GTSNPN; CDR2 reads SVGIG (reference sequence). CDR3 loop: CAWSPSPTGGIQYF. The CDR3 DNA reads TGTGCCTGGAGTCCCTCCCCGACAGGGGGAATTCAGTACTTC.

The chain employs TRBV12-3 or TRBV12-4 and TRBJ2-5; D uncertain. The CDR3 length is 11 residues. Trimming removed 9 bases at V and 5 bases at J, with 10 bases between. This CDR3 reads CASSNLETQYF. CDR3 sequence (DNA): TGTGCCAGTTCTAACCTGGAGACCCAGTACTTC.

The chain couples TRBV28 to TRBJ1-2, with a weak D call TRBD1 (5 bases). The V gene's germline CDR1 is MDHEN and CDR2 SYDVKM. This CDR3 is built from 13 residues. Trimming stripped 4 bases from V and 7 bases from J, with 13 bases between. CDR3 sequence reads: CASSSQGPAGYTF. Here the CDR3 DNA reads TGTGCCAGCAGTTCCCAGGGCCCCGCTGGCTACACCTTC.

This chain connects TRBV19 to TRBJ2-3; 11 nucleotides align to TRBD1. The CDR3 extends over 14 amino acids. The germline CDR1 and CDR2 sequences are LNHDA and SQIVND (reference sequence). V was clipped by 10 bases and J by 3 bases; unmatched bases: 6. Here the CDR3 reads CATLDRGQTDTQYF. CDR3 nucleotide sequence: TGTGCCACCCTGGACAGGGGGCAAACAGATACGCAGTATTTT.

CDR3 region: CSASTSGGVNEQFF. The CDR3 bases are TGCAGCGCCTCGACTAGCGGGGGAGTAAATGAGCAGTTCTTC. The chain joins TRBV29-1 to TRBJ2-1, with 12 bases aligning to TRBD2. Germline assignment: CDR1 SQVTM and CDR2 ANQGSEA. J lost 7 bases, V lost 7 bases, and 8 bases had no gene match. The CDR3 totals 14 residues.

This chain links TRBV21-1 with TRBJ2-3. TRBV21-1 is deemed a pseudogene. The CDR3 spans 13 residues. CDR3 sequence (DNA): TGTGCCAGCAGCAAAGAAAAGTCAGATACGCAGTATTTT. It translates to CASSKEKSDTQYF.

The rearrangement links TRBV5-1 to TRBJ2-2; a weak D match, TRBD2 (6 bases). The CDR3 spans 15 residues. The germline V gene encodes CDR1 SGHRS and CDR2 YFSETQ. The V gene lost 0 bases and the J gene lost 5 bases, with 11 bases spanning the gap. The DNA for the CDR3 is TGCGCCAGCAGCTTGGCTGGAGGGGTTACCGGGGAGCTGTTTTTT. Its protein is CASSLAGGVTGELFF.

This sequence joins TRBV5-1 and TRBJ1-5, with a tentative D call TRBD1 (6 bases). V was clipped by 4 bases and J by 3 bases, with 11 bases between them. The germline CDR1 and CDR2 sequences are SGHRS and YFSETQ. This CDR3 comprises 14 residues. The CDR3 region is CASSPDRPNQPQHF. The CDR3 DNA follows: TGCGCCAGCAGCCCCGACAGGCCCAATCAGCCCCAGCATTTT.

For the CDR3, the DNA is TGTGCCAGCAGTTCTGGCAGGGGAATCGAGCAGTACTTC. This sequence encodes CASSSGRGIEQYF. V and J are TRBV28 and TRBJ2-7; tentatively, D is TRBD1 (6 bases). The length of the CDR3 is 13 residues. Per the germline V gene, CDR1 is MDHEN and CDR2 is SYDVKM. Trimming removed 4 bases at V and 6 bases at J, with 13 bases between.

The CDR3 loop is CASSEYRQAPISEQYF. In DNA, the CDR3 is TGCGCCAGCAGTGAGTATCGACAGGCCCCTATTTCGGAGCAGTACTTC. V and J are TRBV10-1 and TRBJ2-7; D is possibly TRBD1 (6 bases). V lost 1 base to trimming and J lost 7 bases, with 20 bases between them. Germline V gene data show CDR1 as WNHNN and CDR2 as SYGVQD (reference sequence). The length of the CDR3 is 16 residues.

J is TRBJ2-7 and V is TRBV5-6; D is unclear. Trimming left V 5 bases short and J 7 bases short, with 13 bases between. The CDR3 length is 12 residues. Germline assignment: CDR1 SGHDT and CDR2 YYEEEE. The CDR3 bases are TGTGCCAGCAGTCAATCCGGTGGGGAGCAGTACTTC. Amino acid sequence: CASSQSGGEQYF.

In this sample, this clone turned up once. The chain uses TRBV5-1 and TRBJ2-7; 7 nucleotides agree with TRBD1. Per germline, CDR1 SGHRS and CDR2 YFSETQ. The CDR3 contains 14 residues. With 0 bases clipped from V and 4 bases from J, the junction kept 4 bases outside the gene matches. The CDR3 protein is CASSLEGANYEQYF. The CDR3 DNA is TGCGCCAGCAGCTTGGAGGGGGCGAATTACGAGCAGTACTTC.

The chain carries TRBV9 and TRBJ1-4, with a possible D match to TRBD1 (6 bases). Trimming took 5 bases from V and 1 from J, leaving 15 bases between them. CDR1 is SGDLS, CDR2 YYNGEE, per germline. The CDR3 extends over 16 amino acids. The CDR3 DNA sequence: TGTGCCAGCAGTTCTTGGGGGGCGGAAACTAATGAAAAACTGTTTTTT. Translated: CASSSWGAETNEKLFF.

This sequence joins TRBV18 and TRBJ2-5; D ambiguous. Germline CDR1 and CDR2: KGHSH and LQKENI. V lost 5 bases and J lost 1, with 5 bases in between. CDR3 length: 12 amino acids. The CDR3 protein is CASSVIQETQYF. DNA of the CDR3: TGTGCCAGCTCAGTAATCCAAGAGACCCAGTACTTC.

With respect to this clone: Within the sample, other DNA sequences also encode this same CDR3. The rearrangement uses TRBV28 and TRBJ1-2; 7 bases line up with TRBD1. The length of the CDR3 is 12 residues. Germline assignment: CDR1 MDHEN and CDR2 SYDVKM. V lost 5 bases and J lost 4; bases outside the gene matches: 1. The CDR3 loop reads CASSPGGYGYTF. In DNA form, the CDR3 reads TGTGCCAGCAGTCCAGGGGGCTATGGCTACACCTTC.

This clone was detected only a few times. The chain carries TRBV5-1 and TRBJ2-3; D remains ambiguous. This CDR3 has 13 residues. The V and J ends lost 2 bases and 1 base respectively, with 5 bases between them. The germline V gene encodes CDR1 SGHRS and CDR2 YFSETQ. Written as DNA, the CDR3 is TGCGCCAGCAGCTTTGAAGGCACAGATACGCAGTATTTT. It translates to CASSFEGTDTQYF.